This note documents a single T cell receptor (beta chain) sequence. Seattle's enrolled individuals joined amid active infection and were then monitored longitudinally. The data belong to a study of blood T cell repertoires in COVID-19. As for the study in general: Samples came from the United States, Italy and Spain, spanning acute and convalescent COVID-19. In each case, the material was cDNA or gDNA derived from T cells, B-cell-depleted T cells, or PBMCs.

Original processing notes: Using reference gene primer amplification, nucleated cell counts were estimated. The table came from immunoSEQ multiplex PCR; TCRdb's copy has only in-frame clones and leaves some out. Clone size and the V and J calls come from that table; the DNA yielded D and trimming. Of almost 200,000 clones in the sample, just under 85% were seen once. Germline CDR1 is SNHLY and CDR2 is FYNNEI. This CDR3 comprises 16 residues. V was trimmed by 2 bases and J by 3 bases, leaving 17 bases between them. J is TRBJ2-7 and V is TRBV2; D is perhaps TRBD2 (6 bases). The TCR sequence derives from a man aged 60 to 69 with COVID-19, enrolled during active disease. The sample consisted of peripheral blood. The CDR3 region is CASSESGAGWGYEQYF. In DNA, the CDR3 is TGTGCCAGCAGTGAAAGTGGGGCGGGGTGGGGCTACGAGCAGTACTTC.